This TCR beta chain was identified in a study of T-cell reconstitution after alpha-beta-depleted transplantation in children. From germline, CDR1 is SGHVS and CDR2 FNYEAQ. Losses at the gene ends were 2 bases for V and 7 bases for J; bases not matched to a gene: 4. The CDR3 loop spans 15 amino acids. A TCRbeta library incorporating unique molecular identifiers was prepared. TCRdb fed the PCR reads into MiXCR, producing one record per CDR3 protein. Of approximately 490,000 distinct CDR3 sequences detected, more than 9% appear once; the ten largest clones hold just over 2%. Study-level results: In some patients, recipient T cells and intrathymic progenitors surviving conditioning explained high day-60 diversity.

Many counts were recorded for this clonotype. Its matching antigen is unknown. The chain is built from TRBV7-6 and TRBJ2-2, with 10 nucleotides matching TRBD2. The TCR comes from a child aged 2 to 10 with inherited bone marrow failure, due to receive a stem cell transplant. This specimen was PBMCs, taken before TCRalphabeta/CD19-depleted stem cell transplant. CDR3 sequence (DNA): TGTGCCAGCAGCTTACAGCGGGAGGGGTACGGGGAGCTGTTTTTT. Translated: CASSLQREGYGELFF.